A selection of T cell receptor beta chains follows, all from one sample in a study of control samples from healthy donors and cancer patients. Repertoires were generated with immunoSEQ multiplex PCR, while TCRdb's copy carries only in-frame clones and drops some. The data hold fewer than 90,000 clones, with roughly 86% observed a single time. The material sequenced was blood. These receptors were taken from a man aged 45-60 years in good health. CDR3s include the opening cysteine and the closing phenylalanine or tryptophan. D genes are given only for firm matches. Only some rows state a clone size, as once, few, many or a class for expanded clones.

d_call	j_call	clone_size	v_call	cdr3_aa	cdr3_nt
TRBD1	TRBJ1-5	NA	TRBV2	CASSDRGRYQPQHF	TGTGCCAGCAGCGACAGGGGAAGGTATCAGCCCCAGCATTTT
NA	TRBJ2-7	NA	TRBV10-3	CAISDRGYEQYF	TGTGCCATCAGTGACAGGGGTTACGAGCAGTACTTC
TRBD1	TRBJ1-2	few	TRBV6-2/TRBV6-3	CASSYSLSADRTNYGYTF	TGTGCCAGCAGTTACTCCCTAAGCGCGGACAGGACTAACTATGGCTACACCTTC
NA	TRBJ2-5	NA	TRBV4-2	CASSQDPSQETQYF	TGTGCCAGCAGCCAAGATCCTAGTCAAGAGACCCAGTACTTC
NA	TRBJ2-5	NA	TRBV18	CASSPSDRRQETQYF	TGTGCCAGCTCACCATCCGACAGGCGTCAAGAGACCCAGTACTTC
NA	TRBJ2-2	NA	TRBV6-5	CASSYGRGELFF	TGTGCCAGCAGTTACGGACGGGGGGAGCTGTTTTTT
TRBD2	TRBJ2-1	NA	TRBV9	CASSSALAGGQGEQFF	TGTGCCAGCAGCTCCGCACTAGCGGGGGGCCAAGGTGAGCAGTTCTTC
NA	TRBJ2-1	once	TRBV6-6	CASSTRGNEQFF	TGTGCCAGCAGTACTAGGGGCAATGAGCAGTTCTTC
TRBD2	TRBJ2-7	NA	TRBV5-1	CASSPGTSGFYEQYF	TGCGCCAGCAGCCCCGGGACTAGCGGGTTCTACGAGCAGTACTTC
NA	TRBJ1-2	NA	TRBV15	CATSIGGGSSFYGYTF	TGTGCCACCAGTATAGGGGGGGGAAGTTCTTTTTATGGCTACACCTTC
TRBD2	TRBJ2-5	NA	TRBV14	CASSQELAGVRETQYF	TGTGCCAGCAGCCAAGAACTAGCGGGAGTACGAGAGACCCAGTACTTC
TRBD2	TRBJ2-5	medium-sized	TRBV9	CASSVLSGGQETQYF	TGTGCCAGCAGCGTTCTTAGCGGGGGGCAAGAGACCCAGTACTTC
NA	TRBJ2-1	NA	TRBV7-3	CASSLTRSGEQFF	TGTGCCAGCAGCTTAACGCGGAGTGGGGAGCAGTTCTTC
NA	TRBJ2-7	NA	TRBV4-3	CASSQDRYEQYF	TGCGCCAGCAGCCAAGACCGCTACGAGCAGTACTTC
NA	TRBJ1-1	NA	TRBV4-2	CASSQDWTTTEAFF	TGTGCCAGCAGCCAAGATTGGACTACCACTGAAGCTTTCTTT
NA	TRBJ1-4	NA	TRBV3-1/TRBV3-2	CASSQGGRAGILGEKLFF	TGTGCCAGCAGCCAAGGAGGACGAGCAGGTATTCTGGGTGAAAAACTGTTTTTT
NA	TRBJ1-2	NA	TRBV5-1	CASSLDSPNYGYTF	TGCGCCAGCAGCTTGGACAGCCCTAACTATGGCTACACCTTC
NA	TRBJ1-2	NA	TRBV30	CAWLSGDPYGYTF	TGTGCCTGGCTCTCAGGGGACCCCTATGGCTACACCTTC
NA	TRBJ1-5	few	TRBV6-5	CASSQVRDQPQHF	TGTGCCAGCTCTCAAGTGAGGGATCAGCCCCAGCATTTT
TRBD2	TRBJ2-5	NA	TRBV7-2	CASSSRSSGGAQETQYF	TGTGCCAGCAGCTCGCGTTCTAGCGGGGGGGCCCAAGAGACCCAGTACTTC
NA	TRBJ2-3	NA	TRBV4-1	CASSQDATADTQYF	TGCGCCAGCAGCCAAGATGCGACAGCAGATACGCAGTATTTT
NA	TRBJ1-2	NA	TRBV18	CASSYYGGGSGYTF	TGTGCCAGCTCATACTACGGAGGGGGGAGTGGCTACACCTTC
NA	TRBJ2-5	NA	TRBV2	CASKMRQGMLQYF	TGTGCCAGCAAAATGAGGCAGGGGATGCTCCAGTACTTC
TRBD2	TRBJ2-7	NA	TRBV4-2	CASSRDGTSGGGEQYF	TGTGCCAGCAGCCGGGATGGGACTAGCGGAGGCGGCGAGCAGTACTTC
TRBD1	TRBJ1-4	few	TRBV25-1	CASSGDRRGLGEKLFF	TGTGCCAGCAGTGGGGACAGGAGAGGGCTTGGAGAAAAACTGTTTTTT
TRBD1	TRBJ1-6	NA	TRBV6-5	CASSSGQGENSPLHF	TGTGCCAGCAGTTCAGGACAGGGTGAGAATTCACCCCTCCACTTT
NA	TRBJ2-3	NA	TRBV24-1	CATSDFRGADTQYF	TGTGCCACCAGTGATTTTCGGGGAGCAGATACGCAGTATTTT
NA	TRBJ1-6	NA	TRBV6-5	CASSPNGILPLHF	TGTGCCAGCAGTCCCAACGGCATCCTACCCCTCCACTTT
TRBD2	TRBJ2-3	NA	TRBV2	CASSGPSGVSTDTQYF	TGTGCCAGCAGTGGACCTAGCGGGGTTAGCACAGATACGCAGTATTTT
TRBD2	TRBJ2-1	NA	TRBV27	CASSLWGLAGGTYYNEQFF	TGTGCCAGCAGTTTATGGGGACTAGCGGGGGGAACCTATTACAATGAGCAGTTCTTC
NA	TRBJ2-7	NA	TRBV5-4	CASSLAGSSYEQYF	TGTGCCAGCAGCTTGGCCGGCAGCAGCTACGAGCAGTACTTC
NA	TRBJ2-1	NA	TRBV9	CASSVGRVSYNEQFF	TGTGCCAGCAGCGTAGGAAGGGTCTCCTACAATGAGCAGTTCTTC
NA	TRBJ1-1	NA	TRBV11-3	CASSREGNTEAFF	TGTGCCAGCAGCCGGGAAGGCAACACTGAAGCTTTCTTT
NA	TRBJ2-2	many	TRBV28	CASSLRGVGELFF	TGTGCCAGCAGTTTAAGAGGGGTAGGGGAGCTGTTTTTT
NA	TRBJ2-3	NA	TRBV4-2	CASSYLVGGVDTQYF	TGTGCCAGCAGCTACCTAGTAGGGGGGGTGGATACGCAGTATTTT
NA	TRBJ1-4	once	TRBV28	CASSLPGLNEKLFF	TGTGCCAGCAGTCTCCCGGGACTTAATGAAAAACTGTTTTTT
NA	TRBJ1-1	NA	TRBV4-3	CASSQDSGGNTEAFF	TGCGCCAGCAGCCAAGATTCGGGGGGGAACACTGAAGCTTTCTTT
TRBD1	TRBJ1-1	NA	TRBV12-3/TRBV12-4	CASSLREQGFAFF	TGTGCCAGCAGTTTACGGGAACAGGGGTTTGCTTTCTTT
TRBD1	TRBJ1-6	NA	TRBV30	CAWSADRGQGGSPLHF	TGTGCCTGGAGTGCCGACAGGGGGCAAGGGGGTTCACCCCTCCACTTT
TRBD2	TRBJ2-1	NA	TRBV24-1	CATSDLSGRARDEQFF	TGTGCCACCAGTGATCTTAGCGGGAGGGCCCGAGATGAGCAGTTCTTC
NA	TRBJ1-2	once	TRBV7-3	CASSLEGTGSGYTF	TGTGCCAGCAGCTTAGAAGGAACAGGGAGCGGCTACACCTTC
NA	TRBJ2-6	NA	TRBV2	CASKTDSGANVLTF	TGTGCCAGCAAGACAGATTCTGGGGCCAACGTCCTGACTTTC
TRBD1	TRBJ2-1	NA	TRBV7-9	CASSLVGQAISYNEQFF	TGTGCCAGCAGCTTAGTTGGACAGGCCATCTCCTACAATGAGCAGTTCTTC
TRBD1	TRBJ1-1	NA	TRBV29-1	CSVGTGRGTEAFF	TGCAGCGTGGGGACAGGTCGGGGCACTGAAGCTTTCTTT
NA	TRBJ1-1	NA	TRBV27	CASSSLFKRAFF	TGTGCCAGCAGTTCCTTGTTTAAGAGAGCTTTCTTT
TRBD2	TRBJ2-1	NA	TRBV4-2	CASSQEVGLAGETYNEQFF	TGTGCCAGCAGCCAAGAGGTTGGGTTGGCGGGAGAGACCTACAATGAGCAGTTCTTC
TRBD2	TRBJ2-1	NA	TRBV3-1/TRBV3-2	CASSQALAGGTSEQFF	TGTGCCAGCAGCCAAGCCCTAGCGGGAGGAACATCGGAGCAGTTCTTC
NA	TRBJ1-2	NA	TRBV2	CASRHDEGVFDGYTF	TGTGCCAGCAGGCACGACGAGGGGGTTTTTGATGGCTACACCTTC
TRBD1	TRBJ1-3	few	TRBV7-2	CASSFAGTGGSGNTIYF	TGTGCCAGCAGCTTCGCCGGGACAGGGGGTTCTGGAAACACCATATATTTT
TRBD1	TRBJ2-2	NA	TRBV5-1	CASSSSPRGQDTGELFF	TGCGCCAGCAGCTCGTCTCCCAGGGGGCAAGACACCGGGGAGCTGTTTTTT
TRBD1	TRBJ1-2	NA	TRBV7-8	CASSLVGTGSTIHGYTF	TGTGCCAGCAGCTTAGTAGGGACAGGGTCAACTATTCATGGCTACACCTTC
NA	TRBJ2-3	once	TRBV9	CASSVAGGRSTDTQYF	TGTGCCAGCAGCGTAGCTGGAGGGAGAAGCACAGATACGCAGTATTTT
NA	TRBJ1-5	NA	TRBV4-3	CASSRQGNQPQHF	TGCGCCAGCAGCCGGCAAGGCAATCAGCCCCAGCATTTT